This T cell receptor beta chain was captured in a study of spatial heterogeneity in lung cancer. Sample time point: sample taken at primary tumor resection. There are many counts of this clonotype. Every TCR cDNA molecule bore its own unique molecular identifier. Each CDR3 protein gets one entry after TCRdb re-called the 5' RACE reads with MiXCR. The data contain fewer than 45,000 distinct CDR3 sequences, around 7% of them singletons. The germline V gene encodes CDR1 SGHTA and CDR2 FQGNSA. The CDR3 has 14 amino acids. Trimming stripped 1 base from V and 5 bases from J, with 11 bases between. The specimen comprised PBMCs, sampled at surgery. This sequence joins TRBV7-2 and TRBJ2-5; possibly TRBD2 for D (5 bases). The TCR comes from a female donor with early-stage non-small cell lung cancer. CDR3 DNA sequence: TGTGCCAGCAGCTTAGATCCTAGCCGGGAGACCCAGTACTTC. This gives the protein CASSLDPSRETQYF.